The next 28 T cell receptor beta chains were all read from a single sample in a study of shared clonotypes between healthy human individuals. TCRdb keeps only in-frame clones here, not all; method: immunoSEQ multiplex PCR. The table records about 380,000 clones, approximately 96% of them present only once. What was sequenced was memory CD8+ T cells sorted from blood. As to subset: CD45RO+ cells pooled with CCR7-negative TemRA cells. The receptor set was obtained from a man aged 25-40 years in good health.

This clone was seen more than once but under ten times. The chain couples TRBV7-6 to TRBJ1-4; no reliable D call. Trimming pared 5 bases from V and 8 bases from J, leaving 12 bases between. Per the germline V gene, CDR1 is SGHVS and CDR2 is FNYEAQ. CDR3 size: 13 residues. CDR3 coding DNA: TGTGCCAGCAGCCCCACGGTTGGCGAAAAACTGTTTTTT. This encodes CASSPTVGEKLFF.

The rearrangement uses TRBV7-8 and TRBJ2-3; 8 nucleotides agree with TRBD2. The length of the CDR3 is 14 residues. V gave up 4 bases and J gave up 0 bases; unmatched junction bases: 0. Germline lookup yields CDR1 SGHVS and CDR2 FQNEAQ. CDR3 loop: CASSWTSSTDTQYF. The CDR3 nucleotides are TGTGCCAGCAGCTGGACTAGCAGCACAGATACGCAGTATTTT.

Concerning this clone: Distinct nucleotide sequences in the sample also encode this CDR3. The chain is built from TRBV18 and TRBJ2-3, with D tentatively TRBD1 or TRBD2 (6 bases each). This CDR3 contains 13 residues. Germline-derived CDR1 and CDR2 are KGHSH and LQKENI. The germline V and J ends were trimmed by 4 bases and 6 bases, with 11 bases remaining between them. CDR3 protein: CASSRGAGDTQYF. The CDR3 region has the DNA TGTGCCAGCTCACGGGGGGCTGGGGATACGCAGTATTTT.

The V gene is TRBV28, the J gene TRBJ2-3; TRBD2 matches at 7 bases. The CDR3 is 14 residues long. In germline, CDR1 is MDHEN, CDR2 SYDVKM. J gave up 6 bases and V 4 bases, and 7 bases lay outside the gene matches. DNA of the CDR3: TGTGCCAGCAGTTCGAGCGGGGCGAGCGATACGCAGTATTTT. Residues: CASSSSGASDTQYF.

This clone was observed once. CDR3 nucleotide sequence: TGTGCCAGCCGGGAAGGGGACTACTCCTACAATGAGCAGTTCTTC. Protein: CASREGDYSYNEQFF. This chain joins TRBV6-1 and TRBJ2-1; TRBD2 aligns across 7 bases. The CDR3 spans 15 residues. Germline V CDR1 and CDR2: MNHNS, SASEGT. With V trimmed by 8 bases and J by 0 bases, 7 bases remained unmatched.

This chain connects TRBV28 to TRBJ2-7; 13 bases fit TRBD2. The CDR3 runs 18 residues. CDR1 MDHEN and CDR2 SYDVKM come from the germline V gene. V lost 2 bases and J lost 3; bases outside the gene matches: 10. The CDR3 sequence is CASSLKLAGGLKHYEQYF. The DNA of the CDR3 is TGTGCCAGCAGTTTAAAACTAGCGGGAGGGCTAAAGCACTACGAGCAGTACTTC.

V and J are TRBV6-5 and TRBJ1-4; 7 positions match TRBD1. Germline V CDR1 and CDR2: MNHEY, SVGAGI. The CDR3 sequence is 15 residues long. J lost 8 bases, V lost 2 bases, and 8 bases had no gene match. CDR3 protein: CASSYGEGGKEKLFF. In DNA, the CDR3 is TGTGCCAGCAGTTACGGAGAAGGGGGCAAGGAAAAACTGTTTTTT.

The rearrangement joins TRBV6-6 to TRBJ2-1; 9 nucleotides agree with TRBD1. The trim removed 6 bases at V and 5 bases at J, leaving 11 bases unmatched. The CDR3 has 16 amino acids. The V gene's germline CDR1 is MNHNY and CDR2 SVGAGI (reference sequence). Here the CDR3 DNA reads TGTGCCAGCAGGTACGGCCTCGGGACAGGGAACAATGAGCAGTTCTTC. The encoded protein is CASRYGLGTGNNEQFF.

The chain uses TRBV27 and TRBJ2-1; D is perhaps TRBD2 (9 bases). CDR3 length: 18 amino acids. The V gene lost 5 bases and the J gene lost 3 bases, with 23 bases spanning the gap. Per germline, CDR1 MNHEY and CDR2 SMNVEV (reference sequence). The CDR3 loop is CASSKTGAGGALYNEQFF. CDR3 nucleotide sequence: TGTGCCAGCAGTAAGACAGGGGCGGGAGGGGCCCTCTACAATGAGCAGTTCTTC.

The chain employs TRBV11-2 and TRBJ1-4; 7 positions match TRBD1. The V segment lost 6 bases and the J segment 4 bases; nucleotides outside the gene matches: 5. The CDR3 loop spans 14 amino acids. Germline V lookup: CDR1 SGHAT, CDR2 FQNNGV. CDR3 protein: CASRETGFNEKLFF. The CDR3 nucleotides are TGTGCCAGCAGGGAGACAGGGTTTAATGAAAAACTGTTTTTT.

The count of this clone is one. The chain has TRBV7-3 and TRBJ2-1; 7 bases align to TRBD2. After removal of 2 bases from V and 0 bases from J, the junction contained 4 bases not matched to a gene. The CDR3 contains 16 residues. Germline loops: CDR1 SGHTA, CDR2 FQGTGA. The CDR3 bases are TGTGCCAGCAGCTTACAGGGCGGGAGCTCCTACAATGAGCAGTTCTTC. Amino acids: CASSLQGGSSYNEQFF.

The chain couples TRBV28 to TRBJ1-4; weak D call: TRBD1 (6 bases). The V gene lost 3 bases and the J gene lost 2 bases, with 13 bases spanning the gap. Per the germline V gene, CDR1 is MDHEN and CDR2 is SYDVKM. The CDR3 runs to 16 residues. In DNA, the CDR3 is TGTGCCAGCAGTTTCCCCGTGGGGGGCACTAATGAAAAACTGTTTTTT. Translated: CASSFPVGGTNEKLFF. The full variable domain, completed using reference TRBV28 and TRBJ1-4, is DVKVTQSSRYLVKRTGEKVFLECVQDMDHENMFWYRQDPGLGLRLIYFSYDVKMKEKGDIPEGYSVSREKKERFSLILESASTNQTSMYLCASSFPVGGTNEKLFFGSGTQLSVL.

J is TRBJ2-1 and V is TRBV1; the D call of TRBD2 is as the table states it, not checked on the DNA. TRBV1 is tagged as a pseudogene. This CDR3 is built from 17 residues. CDR3 DNA sequence: TGCACCAGCAGCCAAGATCTTTCCGGGAGTGAAGAGAATGAGCAGTTCTTC. This sequence encodes CTSSQDLSGSEENEQFF.

The chain recombines TRBV18 with TRBJ1-4; D is perhaps TRBD1 (6 bases). This CDR3 spans 13 amino acids. Germline CDR1 and CDR2: KGHSH and LQKENI. Trimming shortened V by 2 bases and J by 6 bases, and 7 bases separated the two germline ends. For the CDR3, the DNA is TGTGCCAGCTCACCAGGGGGCCATGAAAAACTGTTTTTT. Its protein is CASSPGGHEKLFF.

This chain connects TRBV5-1 to TRBJ2-2, with 10 nucleotides matching TRBD2. Per germline, CDR1 SGHRS and CDR2 YFSETQ. There are 15 residues in the CDR3. The junction had 5 bases not matched to a gene; V was cut back by 2 bases and J by 7 bases. CDR3 sequence: CASSFLAGVVGELFF. The CDR3 nucleotides are TGCGCCAGCAGCTTTCTAGCGGGAGTGGTCGGGGAGCTGTTTTTT.

The chain combines TRBV29-1 with TRBJ2-1; D gene uncertain. Between the trimmed V and J ends, which lost 4 bases and 2 bases, there was a span of 6 bases. Per germline, CDR1 SQVTM and CDR2 ANQGSEA. The CDR3 runs 12 residues. The CDR3 loop reads CSVGAPYNEQFF. Here the CDR3 DNA reads TGCAGCGTTGGAGCGCCCTACAATGAGCAGTTCTTC.

The rearrangement uses TRBV18 and TRBJ1-1; no firm D call. Per the germline V gene, CDR1 is KGHSH and CDR2 is LQKENI. V shed 8 bases and J shed 6 bases, with 16 bases lying between them. This CDR3 has 13 residues. The CDR3 coding sequence is TGTGCCAGCGCCCCCCTTGCGGAGGCTGAAGCTTTCTTT. It yields the protein CASAPLAEAEAFF.

This clone was seen just once. The V gene is TRBV5-1, the J gene TRBJ2-7; 8 bases line up with TRBD2. The CDR3 has 15 residues. The V and J ends lost 4 bases and 0 bases, in that order; junction bases with no gene match: 6. Germline loops: CDR1 SGHRS, CDR2 YFSETQ. CDR3 amino acids: CASSPLAGSSYEQYF. CDR3 coding DNA: TGCGCCAGCAGCCCTCTAGCGGGCTCCTCCTACGAGCAGTACTTC.

This chain links TRBV28 with TRBJ2-7; 10 nucleotides line up with TRBD2. The CDR3 length is 15 residues. J gave up 3 bases and V 6 bases, and 8 bases lay outside the gene matches. Germline loops: CDR1 MDHEN, CDR2 SYDVKM. CDR3 sequence reads: CASRGPLAGVYEQYF. DNA of the CDR3: TGTGCCAGCAGGGGACCCCTAGCGGGGGTCTACGAGCAGTACTTC.

V usage is TRBV11-2 and J usage is TRBJ2-7; D not certain. Germline values: CDR1 SGHAT, CDR2 FQNNGV. This CDR3 is 12 amino acids long. Trimming removed 2 bases from V and 6 bases from J, with 8 bases in between. CDR3 residues: CASSLKFPEQYF. DNA for the CDR3: TGTGCCAGCAGCTTAAAGTTCCCCGAGCAGTACTTC.

This clone has only one observation. The gene calls are TRBV30 and TRBJ2-7, with D possibly matching TRBD2 (6 bases). The V end lost 3 bases, the J end lost 2 bases, and 11 bases lay between the germline ends. The CDR3 contains 13 residues. The germline V gene encodes CDR1 GTSNPN and CDR2 SVGIG (reference sequence). For the CDR3, the DNA is TGTGCCTGGAGGCAGCGGGTGACCTACGAGCAGTACTTC. Translated: CAWRQRVTYEQYF.

This clone showed up just once. This chain uses TRBV21-1 with TRBJ1-3. TRBV21-1 is a listed pseudogene. This CDR3 has 15 residues. The CDR3 nucleotides are TGTGCCAGCAGCAAAACGTCCGCCTCTGGAAACACCATATATTTT. Protein: CASSKTSASGNTIYF.

This rearrangement joins TRBV11-2 to TRBJ2-1; 9 nucleotides line up with TRBD2. J lost 7 bases, V lost 0 bases, and 13 bases had no gene match. Germline values: CDR1 SGHAT, CDR2 FQNNGV. This CDR3 region has 18 residues. CDR3 in DNA: TGTGCCAGCAGCTTAGATCGTGGGATCTTAGCGGGAGCGAATGAGCAGTTCTTC. Its translation: CASSLDRGILAGANEQFF.

The chain has TRBV5-1 and TRBJ2-5; a possible D gene is TRBD2 (7 bases). Germline lookup yields CDR1 SGHRS and CDR2 YFSETQ. Trimming pared 3 bases from V and 1 base from J, leaving 16 bases between. The CDR3 is 16 residues long. For the CDR3, the DNA is TGCGCCAGCAGCTGGACCGCGGGGGCGTCCCAAGAGACCCAGTACTTC. Protein: CASSWTAGASQETQYF.

Only one count was recorded for this clone. At the DNA level, this CDR3 is encoded by other sequences in the same sample as well. The chain joins TRBV28 to TRBJ2-7, with D possibly TRBD1 on 6 matching bases. V lost 3 bases to trimming and J lost 7 bases, with 10 bases between them. The CDR3 is 12 amino acids. CDR1 and CDR2 from the germline V gene are MDHEN and SYDVKM. CDR3 bases: TGTGCCAGCAGTTTTCAGGGGAGAGAGCAGTACTTC. Amino acid sequence: CASSFQGREQYF.

The chain joins TRBV5-1 to TRBJ2-5; the match to TRBD1 covers 10 bases. The germline gives CDR1 SGHRS, CDR2 YFSETQ. With V trimmed by 1 base and J by 4 bases, 1 base remained unmatched. The CDR3 covers 14 residues. CDR3 residues: CASSLRDRGETQYF. The CDR3 nucleotides are TGCGCCAGCAGCTTGCGGGACAGGGGAGAGACCCAGTACTTC.

This rearrangement joins TRBV10-3 to TRBJ2-2, with D tentatively TRBD2 (6 bases). The CDR3 has 14 residues. V shed 2 bases and J shed 5 bases, with 9 bases lying between them. Germline V CDR1 and CDR2: ENHRY, SYGVKD. CDR3 amino acids: CAISEGAGTGELFF. The CDR3 coding sequence is TGTGCCATCAGTGAGGGTGCGGGAACCGGGGAGCTGTTTTTT.

The CDR3 protein is CASSLEGNGAFF. The DNA of the CDR3 is TGCGCCAGCAGCTTGGAAGGGAACGGGGCTTTCTTT. The chain employs TRBV5-1 and TRBJ1-1; D not certain. The germline gives CDR1 SGHRS, CDR2 YFSETQ. V was trimmed by 0 bases and J by 11 bases, leaving 11 bases between them. This CDR3 comprises 12 residues.